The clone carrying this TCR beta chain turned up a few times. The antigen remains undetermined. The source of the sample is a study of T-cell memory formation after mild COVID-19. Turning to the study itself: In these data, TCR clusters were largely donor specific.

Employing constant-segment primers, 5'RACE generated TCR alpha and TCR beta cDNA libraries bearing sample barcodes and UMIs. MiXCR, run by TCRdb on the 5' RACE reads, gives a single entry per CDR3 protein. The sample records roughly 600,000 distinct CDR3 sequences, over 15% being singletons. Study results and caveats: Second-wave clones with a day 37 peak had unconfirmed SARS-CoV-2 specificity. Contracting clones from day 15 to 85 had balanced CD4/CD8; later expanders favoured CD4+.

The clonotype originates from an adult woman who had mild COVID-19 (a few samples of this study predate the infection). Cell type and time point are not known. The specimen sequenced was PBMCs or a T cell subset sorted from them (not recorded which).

Here the CDR3 reads CASSSDGGQGFYNEQFF. CDR3 in DNA: TGTGCCAGCAGCTCGGATGGGGGACAGGGATTTTACAATGAGCAGTTCTTC. This chain joins TRBV5-5 and TRBJ2-1, with 9 bases fitting TRBD1. V shed 3 bases, J shed 4 bases, and the junction held 11 bases outside the gene matches. The CDR3 consists of 17 residues. The germline gives CDR1 SGHKS, CDR2 YYEKEE (reference sequence).